The 11 T cell receptor beta chains given below trace back to one sample, sequenced in a study of cytomegalovirus exposure and HLA in healthy donors. PCR used 60 Vbeta primers and 13 Jbeta primers. Profiled with immunoSEQ multiplex PCR; TCRdb holds only in-frame clones, not every one. Seen here are 150,000 to 200,000 clones, about 62% observed once, and the top ten hold just under 3%. Source material: PBMCs. The receptors come from a man aged 40-49 years in good health and CMV-seronegative.

The genes are TRBV7-3 and TRBJ2-2; D might be TRBD1 (6 bases). Germline V gene sequence: CDR1 SGHTA, CDR2 FQGTGA. Trimming removed 1 base from V and 1 base from J, with 7 bases in between. The CDR3 length is 15 residues. The CDR3 sequence is CASSLMTGNTGELFF. CDR3 nucleotides: TGTGCCAGCAGCTTAATGACAGGGAACACCGGGGAGCTGTTTTTT.

V usage is TRBV7-2 and J usage is TRBJ2-7, with 8 bases identical to TRBD1. Germline V gives CDR1 SGHTA, CDR2 FQGNSA. The CDR3 length is 15 residues. V shed 5 bases, J shed 2 bases, and the junction held 8 bases outside the gene matches. The CDR3 loop reads CASSTAGTGAYEQYF. The DNA for the CDR3 is TGTGCCAGCAGCACAGCCGGGACAGGAGCCTACGAGCAGTACTTC.

In its sample, this clone was seen a few times. This chain joins TRBV6-5 and TRBJ2-2; 8 bases map to TRBD2. Germline V gene data show CDR1 as MNHEY and CDR2 as SVGAGI. J gave up 7 bases and V 2 bases, and 9 bases lay outside the gene matches. The CDR3 is 16 residues long. The CDR3 here is CASSYGRGGSRGELFF. CDR3 coding DNA: TGTGCCAGCAGTTACGGCCGGGGGGGGTCCCGCGGGGAGCTGTTTTTT.

The chain has TRBV7-6 and TRBJ2-7; 7 bases match TRBD1. CDR3 length: 11 residues. Germline V CDR1 and CDR2: SGHVS, FNYEAQ. After removal of 4 bases from V and 6 bases from J, the junction contained 0 bases not matched to a gene. The CDR3 nucleotides read TGTGCCAGCAGCTCAGGGGGCGAGCAGTACTTC. Its protein product is CASSSGGEQYF.

The chain is built from TRBV7-9 and TRBJ2-1; 9 nucleotides line up with TRBD2. The CDR3 runs to 16 residues. Losses at the gene ends were 2 bases for V and 4 bases for J; bases not matched to a gene: 6. From germline, CDR1 is SEHNR and CDR2 FQNEAQ (reference sequence). The CDR3 loop reads CASSLTAGGRYNEQFF. CDR3 bases: TGTGCCAGCAGCTTAACTGCGGGAGGGCGTTACAATGAGCAGTTCTTC.

J is TRBJ1-6 and V is TRBV5-5, with 8 bases aligning to TRBD1. V lost 5 bases and J lost 7; bases outside the gene matches: 11. The CDR3 covers 16 residues. Germline CDR1 reads SGHKS; CDR2 reads YYEKEE (reference sequence). CDR3 bases: TGTGCCAGCAGAACTCGACAGGGGTGGAACAATTCACCCCTCCACTTT. Its translation: CASRTRQGWNNSPLHF. The whole variable domain, filled in from reference TRBV5-5 and TRBJ1-6, reads DAGVTQSPTHLIKTRGQQVTLRCSPISGHKSVSWYQQVLGQGPQFIFQYYEKEERGRGNFPDRFSARQFPNYSSELNVNALLLGDSALYLCASRTRQGWNNSPLHFGNGTRLTVT.

Here the CDR3 reads CASSRGLAGVGPSTDTQYF. The CDR3 bases are TGTGCCAGCAGCCGGGGACTAGCGGGAGTGGGGCCTAGCACAGATACGCAGTATTTT. The V gene is TRBV5-8, the J gene TRBJ2-3; 14 positions match TRBD2. CDR3 length: 19 residues. Germline CDR1 and CDR2: SGHTS and YDEGEE. The V segment lost 4 bases and the J segment 0 bases; nucleotides outside the gene matches: 10.

This clone was detected only a few times. The CDR3 DNA reads as TGTGCCAGCAGCCGAGACAGGGATAAGCCCCAGCATTTT. Protein sequence: CASSRDRDKPQHF. This chain links TRBV4-2 with TRBJ1-5; 7 bases align to TRBD1. The CDR3 length is 13 residues. After removal of 4 bases from V and 8 bases from J, the junction contained 5 bases not matched to a gene. The germline CDR1 and CDR2 sequences are LGHNA and YNFKEQ.

The chain joins TRBV4-1 to TRBJ1-1; 8 nucleotides match TRBD1. V trimming: 6 bases; J trimming: 3 bases; junction bases outside the gene matches: 6. The V gene's germline CDR1 is MGHRA and CDR2 YSYEKL. The CDR3 sequence is 14 residues long. CDR3 protein: CASRDRVWDTEAFF. CDR3 in DNA: TGCGCCAGCAGGGACAGGGTGTGGGACACTGAAGCTTTCTTT.

The J gene is TRBJ1-6, the V gene TRBV11-2; D unresolved. The CDR3 sequence is 14 residues long. Trimming stripped 5 bases from V and 6 bases from J, with 11 bases between. Germline values: CDR1 SGHAT, CDR2 FQNNGV. CDR3 protein: CASSQALSNSPLHF. The CDR3 DNA sequence: TGTGCCAGCAGCCAAGCACTATCTAATTCACCCCTCCACTTT.

The J gene is TRBJ2-7, the V gene TRBV5-3; D is possibly TRBD2 (6 bases). TRBV5-3 is sorted into the ORF group, with uncertain function. The CDR3 length is 13 residues. The ends were cut back, 4 bases at V and 5 bases at J, with 13 bases in the middle. The CDR3 DNA reads as TGTGCCAGAAGCAGCACCGGGAGCCACGAGCAGTACTTC. Protein sequence: CARSSTGSHEQYF.